The 29 T cell receptor beta chains below were found in one sample sequenced in a study of CD8+ T cells in alopecia areata. Sequencing templates came from extracted RNA that was reverse transcribed into cDNA. The protocol was immunoSEQ multiplex PCR, while the TCRdb copy is restricted to in-frame clones and leaves out a portion. The sample holds some 100,000 clones, 55% to 70% seen once. Material: CD4+ T cells sorted from blood. Receptors were obtained from a human donor in good health.

The chain joins TRBV20-1 to TRBJ2-3; D gene ambiguous. Trimming shortened V by 6 bases and J by 6 bases, and 10 bases separated the two germline ends. Germline assignment: CDR1 DFQATT and CDR2 SNEGSKA (reference sequence). This CDR3 is 11 amino acids long. The CDR3 region has the DNA TGCAGTGCGCCAAAGGAGGATACGCAGTATTTT. It is translated as CSAPKEDTQYF.

The V and J genes are TRBV7-6 and TRBJ2-3; the D is unclear. Trimming pared 1 base from V and 2 bases from J, leaving 1 base between. The CDR3 runs to 12 residues. CDR1 and CDR2 from the germline V gene are SGHVS and FNYEAQ. The chain's CDR3 is CASSLDTDTQYF. DNA for the CDR3: TGTGCCAGCAGCTTAGACACAGATACGCAGTATTTT. The full variable domain, with the rest looked up from reference TRBV7-6 and TRBJ2-3, is GAGVSQSPRYKVTKRGQDVALRCDPISGHVSLYWYRQALGQGPEFLTYFNYEAQQDKSGLPNDRFSAERPEGSISTLTIQRTEQRDSAMYRCASSLDTDTQYFGPGTRLTVL.

The V and J genes are TRBV13 and TRBJ2-1; TRBD1 aligns across 7 bases. This CDR3 is built from 14 residues. Germline V lookup: CDR1 PRHDT, CDR2 FYEKMQ (reference sequence). Trimming removed 5 bases from V and 8 bases from J; junction bases left unmatched: 9. CDR3 sequence: CASSPTTQGDEQFF. The CDR3 region has the DNA TGTGCCAGCAGCCCGACCACCCAGGGGGATGAGCAGTTCTTC.

CDR3 in DNA: TGTGCCAGCAGCTTGGGACAGGGGGCCACAGATACGCAGTATTTT. Protein sequence: CASSLGQGATDTQYF. This rearrangement joins TRBV7-9 to TRBJ2-3, with TRBD1 matching over 12 bases. The length of the CDR3 is 15 residues. The V and J ends lost 3 bases and 2 bases, in that order; junction bases with no gene match: 0. Germline CDR1 SEHNR, CDR2 FQNEAQ (reference sequence).

This clone was seen more than once but under ten times. The chain carries TRBV15 and TRBJ2-5; 10 bases fit TRBD1. Looked up from germline, CDR1 is LNHNV and CDR2 is YYDKDF (reference sequence). The length of the CDR3 is 15 residues. Unmatched junction bases numbered 4, after V lost 2 bases and J lost 4 bases. CDR3 sequence: CATSRLRQGAETQYF. The CDR3 DNA reads TGTGCCACCAGCAGATTACGACAGGGGGCAGAGACCCAGTACTTC.

The chain uses TRBV4-1 and TRBJ2-7; 10 positions match TRBD2. This CDR3 comprises 16 residues. The V and J ends lost 0 bases and 6 bases, in that order; junction bases with no gene match: 8. The germline V gene encodes CDR1 MGHRA and CDR2 YSYEKL. The CDR3 DNA reads TGCGCCAGCAGCCAAGATACAGCGGGGGGGCCGGTCGAGCAGTACTTC. Its translation: CASSQDTAGGPVEQYF.

The chain employs TRBV9 and TRBJ2-3, with D unclear. The CDR3 has 15 amino acids. The V gene's germline CDR1 is SGDLS and CDR2 YYNGEE. Trimming shortened V by 2 bases and J by 4 bases, and 14 bases separated the two germline ends. The CDR3 loop is CASSVNALTSDTQYF. The CDR3 DNA reads TGTGCCAGCAGCGTGAACGCCTTAACCTCAGATACGCAGTATTTT.

The genes are TRBV5-4 and TRBJ2-4, with D unclear. V lost 2 bases to trimming and J lost 9 bases, with 12 bases between them. The length of the CDR3 is 13 residues. CDR1 is SGHNT, CDR2 YYREEE, per germline (reference sequence). The CDR3 here is CASSFGRVGIQYF. CDR3 sequence (DNA): TGTGCCAGCAGCTTCGGTAGGGTTGGCATTCAGTACTTC. Based on the CDR3 plus reference TRBV5-4 and TRBJ2-4, the full variable domain is ETGVTQSPTHLIKTRGQQVTLRCSSQSGHNTVSWYQQALGQGPQFIFQYYREEENGRGNFPPRFSGLQFPNYSSELNVNALELDDSALYLCASSFGRVGIQYFGAGTRLSVL.

This chain links TRBV25-1 with TRBJ2-5; tentatively, D is TRBD1 (6 bases). CDR1 MGHDK and CDR2 SYGVNS come from the germline V gene. V was shortened by 4 bases and J by 6 bases, with 15 bases between the two germline ends. The CDR3 contains 14 residues. CDR3 in DNA: TGTGCCAGCAGTGCATCAGGACAGAAACAGACCCAGTACTTC. Protein sequence: CASSASGQKQTQYF.

The chain joins TRBV6-6 to TRBJ1-5; D unresolved. CDR1 is MNHNY, CDR2 SVGAGI, per germline (reference sequence). There are 14 residues in the CDR3. V was trimmed by 5 bases and J by 2 bases, leaving 10 bases between them. The DNA for the CDR3 is TGTGCCAGCAGTGACAACCAGGGCAATCAGCCCCAGCATTTT. It yields the protein CASSDNQGNQPQHF.

The V call is TRBV10-2, the J call TRBJ1-2; possibly TRBD1 for D (5 bases). Trimming took 6 bases from V and 2 from J, leaving 10 bases between them. Germline V CDR1 and CDR2: WSHSY, SAAADI. This CDR3 has 13 residues. Written as DNA, the CDR3 is TGCGCCAGCAGCCCGGGACCGAACTATGGCTACACCTTC. Encoded protein: CASSPGPNYGYTF.

This clone was counted once. The genes are TRBV6-6 and TRBJ2-1; D gene unclear. The V end was cut by 0 bases, the J end by 6 bases, with 12 bases between. This CDR3 comprises 15 residues. The germline gives CDR1 MNHNY, CDR2 SVGAGI (reference sequence). The CDR3 region is CASSYSPGLGNEQFF. In nucleotides, the CDR3 is TGTGCCAGCAGTTACTCACCGGGCCTGGGCAATGAGCAGTTCTTC.

The chain is built from TRBV15 and TRBJ2-4; D possibly corresponds to TRBD2 (6 bases). Trimming took off 0 bases at V and 13 bases at J, with 16 bases between the two ends. Germline CDR1 is LNHNV and CDR2 is YYDKDF (reference sequence). CDR3 length: 14 residues. CDR3 sequence (DNA): TGTGCCACCAGCAGAGATAAGGGAACTAGCAGGCAGTACTTC. Residues: CATSRDKGTSRQYF.

The V call is TRBV5-4, the J call TRBJ1-2, with TRBD1 matching over 7 bases. The CDR3 spans 13 residues. Germline V gene sequence: CDR1 SGHNT, CDR2 YYREEE (reference sequence). With 4 bases clipped from V and 8 bases from J, the junction kept 8 bases outside the gene matches. This chain's CDR3 is CASSPDRLRGYTF. The CDR3 bases are TGTGCCAGCAGCCCGGACAGGCTGAGAGGCTACACCTTC.

The chain carries TRBV7-9 and TRBJ1-6, with a weak D call TRBD1 (5 bases). CDR3 size: 14 residues. The V gene lost 2 bases and the J gene lost 9 bases, with 11 bases spanning the gap. Germline V lookup: CDR1 SEHNR, CDR2 FQNEAQ (reference sequence). CDR3: CASSLSGGGSPLHF. As DNA, the CDR3 is TGTGCCAGCAGCTTATCTGGGGGGGGTTCACCCCTCCACTTT.

This sequence joins TRBV29-1 and TRBJ1-2, with D unclear. Germline assignment: CDR1 SQVTM and CDR2 ANQGSEA. Between the trimmed V and J ends, which lost 6 bases and 5 bases, there was a span of 10 bases. The CDR3 is 11 amino acids. CDR3 DNA: TGCAGCGTGACCTCGGGATATGGCTACACCTTC. Protein sequence: CSVTSGYGYTF.

The chain is built from TRBV5-1 and TRBJ2-3; D possibly corresponds to TRBD1 (5 bases). V lost 3 bases to trimming and J lost 1 base, with 24 bases between them. This CDR3 comprises 19 residues. Germline V gene lookup returns CDR1 SGHRS and CDR2 YFSETQ. The CDR3: CASSSVDRVMAFRTDTQYF. Here the CDR3 DNA reads TGCGCCAGCAGCTCGGTCGACAGAGTAATGGCCTTCCGCACAGATACGCAGTATTTT.

There are a few counts of this clone. This rearrangement joins TRBV18 to TRBJ2-7; D remains unclear. The V gene lost 3 bases and the J gene lost 7 bases, with 16 bases spanning the gap. CDR1 KGHSH and CDR2 LQKENI come from the germline V gene. The CDR3 is 14 residues long. For the CDR3, the DNA is TGTGCCAGCTCACCGGTATCAGGCCGGACGGAGCAGTACTTC. This sequence encodes CASSPVSGRTEQYF.

The V gene is TRBV7-3, the J gene TRBJ2-7; perhaps TRBD1 as D (6 bases). Germline CDR1 SGHTA, CDR2 FQGTGA. The CDR3 has 12 residues. Trimming left V 5 bases short and J 5 bases short, with 10 bases between. The chain's CDR3 is CASSEQGNEQYF. The CDR3 nucleotides read TGTGCCAGCAGCGAACAGGGCAACGAGCAGTACTTC. The variable domain in full, with the rest retrieved from reference TRBV7-3 and TRBJ2-7, is GAGVSQTPSNKVTEKGKYVELRCDPISGHTALYWYRQSLGQGPEFLIYFQGTGAADDSGLPNDRFFAVRPEGSVSTLKIQRTERGDSAVYLCASSEQGNEQYFGPGTRLTVT.

The chain couples TRBV6-4 to TRBJ2-3; 10 nucleotides match TRBD2. The CDR3 has 14 residues. V trimming: 3 bases; J trimming: 3 bases; junction bases outside the gene matches: 0. Per the germline V gene, CDR1 is MRHNA and CDR2 is SNTAGT. The CDR3 sequence is CASSEAGGTDTQYF. In nucleotides, the CDR3 is TGTGCCAGCAGTGAAGCGGGGGGGACAGATACGCAGTATTTT.

The J gene is TRBJ2-5, the V gene TRBV7-2; D perhaps matches TRBD2 (5 bases). This CDR3 is 14 amino acids long. The germline V and J ends were trimmed by 6 bases and 5 bases, with 16 bases remaining between them. CDR1 and CDR2 (germline): SGHTA, FQGNSA. The CDR3 is CASSRLVRRETQYF. CDR3 bases: TGTGCCAGCAGTCGGCTGGTTAGGAGGGAGACCCAGTACTTC. Full variable domain (outside the CDR3, taken from reference TRBV7-2 and TRBJ2-5): GAGVSQSPSNKVTEKGKDVELRCDPISGHTALYWYRQSLGQGLEFLIYFQGNSAPDKSGLPSDRFSAERTGGSVSTLTIQRTQQEDSAVYLCASSRLVRRETQYFGPGTRLLVL.

The chain is built from TRBV5-4 and TRBJ1-2, with 7 bases that match TRBD1. From germline, CDR1 is SGHNT and CDR2 YYREEE (reference sequence). V trimming: 4 bases; J trimming: 2 bases; junction bases outside the gene matches: 5. The CDR3 length is 14 residues. The CDR3 region is CASSAAQGNYGYTF. CDR3 coding DNA: TGTGCCAGCAGCGCTGCACAGGGGAACTATGGCTACACCTTC.

This clone was seen more than once but under ten times. The chain recombines TRBV29-1 with TRBJ1-1; the D gene is possibly TRBD1 (5 bases). CDR3 length: 11 amino acids. Trimming removed 5 bases at V and 8 bases at J, with 12 bases between. CDR1 is SQVTM, CDR2 ANQGSEA, per germline. DNA for the CDR3: TGCAGCGTTCATCGGGACCCAGAAGCTTTCTTT. Translating gives CSVHRDPEAFF. Drawing the rest from reference TRBV29-1 and TRBJ1-1, the complete variable domain is SAVISQKPSRDICQRGTSLTIQCQVDSQVTMMFWYRQQPGQSLTLIATANQGSEATYESGFVIDKFPISRPNLTFSTLTVSNMSPEDSSIYLCSVHRDPEAFFGQGTRLTVV.

The rearrangement joins TRBV10-3 to TRBJ2-5; 7 nucleotides match TRBD1. The CDR3 length is 13 residues. From germline, CDR1 is ENHRY and CDR2 SYGVKD. Germline trimming cut 5 bases from V and 5 bases from J; bases unmatched to any gene: 5. CDR3 nucleotide sequence: TGTGCCATCAGTACAGGGGCAGGGGAGACCCAGTACTTC. It yields the protein CAISTGAGETQYF.

This chain joins TRBV9 and TRBJ2-2; 7 bases are shared with TRBD1. The CDR3 contains 16 residues. With V trimmed by 0 bases and J by 3 bases, 5 bases remained unmatched. In germline, CDR1 is SGDLS, CDR2 YYNGEE. Here the CDR3 reads CASSVEQGWDTGELFF. The CDR3 nucleotides are TGTGCCAGCAGCGTAGAACAGGGGTGGGACACCGGGGAGCTGTTTTTT.

This clone was observed a few times. The gene calls are TRBV6-5 and TRBJ2-3; no clear D. V was clipped by 5 bases and J by 4 bases, with 13 bases between them. The CDR3 spans 14 residues. CDR1 and CDR2 (germline): MNHEY, SVGAGI. As DNA, the CDR3 is TGTGCCAGCAGTGGCCAAACGGGTGCAGATACGCAGTATTTT. This encodes CASSGQTGADTQYF.

V is TRBV9 and J is TRBJ2-3; D gene uncertain. There are 13 residues in the CDR3. Germline CDR1 SGDLS, CDR2 YYNGEE. Between the trimmed V and J ends, which lost 0 bases and 0 bases, there was a span of 2 bases. The CDR3 DNA reads as TGTGCCAGCAGCGTAGAAAGCACAGATACGCAGTATTTT. Its translation is CASSVESTDTQYF.

This clone appeared a few times. This chain joins TRBV29-1 and TRBJ1-1; D unclear. Trimming shortened V by 7 bases and J by 1 base, and 10 bases separated the two germline ends. This CDR3 region has 12 residues. Germline CDR1 and CDR2: SQVTM and ANQGSEA. The CDR3: CSAIRQNTEAFF. CDR3 DNA: TGCAGCGCTATAAGACAGAACACTGAAGCTTTCTTT.

The V and J genes are TRBV29-1 and TRBJ2-2, with unresolved D. Trimming cost V 6 bases and J 0 bases, with 11 bases left between them. Germline loops: CDR1 SQVTM, CDR2 ANQGSEA. The CDR3 runs to 14 residues. CDR3 coding DNA: TGCAGCGTGAACAGTGCCGCGAACACCGGGGAGCTGTTTTTT. Translation: CSVNSAANTGELFF.